This TCR beta chain was identified during a study of Graves' ophthalmopathy and Graves' hyperthyroidism. The V and J ends lost 10 bases and 1 base respectively, with 13 bases between them. The CDR3 is made up of 13 amino acids. Germline CDR1 reads ENHRY; CDR2 reads SYGVKD. This clonotype was seen only a few times. Amplification of TCR beta CDR3 regions used RNA transcripts. First-round RT-PCR used HTBI primers; second-round multiplex PCR followed. TCRdb itself ran the multiplex PCR reads through MiXCR, one entry per CDR3 protein. The repertoire includes about 740,000 distinct CDR3 sequences, approximately 40% of them detected once, and 44% sits in the top ten.

Source material: peripheral blood. This chain links TRBV10-3 with TRBJ1-1; D might be TRBD1 (5 bases). This receptor was taken from an adult man with Graves' ophthalmopathy. In nucleotides, the CDR3 is TGTGCCAGCATGAGGGACGGGAACACTGAAGCTTTCTTT. The encoded protein is CASMRDGNTEAFF.